These 12 T cell receptor beta chains were sequenced from one sample in a study of T cell responses to AZD1222 COVID-19 vaccine. This table comes from immunoSEQ multiplex PCR, and its TCRdb copy is limited to in-frame clones, with some not included. Seen here are 95,000 to 100,000 clones, more than 90% observed once, and the top ten hold approximately 12%. This sample comprised peripheral blood, obtained on day 0 of AZD1222 vaccination. The receptors here all came from an adult in good health.

The chain links TRBV6-1 to TRBJ1-2, with TRBD1 as a possible D gene (6 bases). In germline, CDR1 is MNHNS, CDR2 SASEGT. This CDR3 contains 15 residues. Trimming pared 1 base from V and 3 bases from J, leaving 12 bases between. The CDR3 loop reads CASSEGTAIYYGYTF. The CDR3 coding sequence is TGTGCCAGCAGTGAAGGGACAGCAATATACTATGGCTACACCTTC.

This chain connects TRBV29-1 to TRBJ1-1; D not resolved. There are 13 residues in the CDR3. V was clipped by 4 bases and J by 4 bases, with 13 bases between them. Germline V gene lookup returns CDR1 SQVTM and CDR2 ANQGSEA. The CDR3: CSVVGRRATEAFF. CDR3 nucleotides: TGCAGCGTTGTTGGGCGGAGGGCCACTGAAGCTTTCTTT.

This chain connects TRBV28 to TRBJ2-7; D not resolved. The germline CDR1 and CDR2 sequences are MDHEN and SYDVKM. V lost 7 bases and J 8 bases, leaving 15 bases between the germline ends. There are 12 residues in the CDR3. The DNA of the CDR3 is TGTGCCAGCAATGGCGGAGCCCCCAAGCAGTACTTC. As protein: CASNGGAPKQYF. The full variable domain, in which reference TRBV28 and TRBJ2-7 provide the parts outside the CDR3, is DVKVTQSSRYLVKRTGEKVFLECVQDMDHENMFWYRQDPGLGLRLIYFSYDVKMKEKGDIPEGYSVSREKKERFSLILESASTNQTSMYLCASNGGAPKQYFGPGTRLTVT.

The chain carries TRBV5-6 and TRBJ1-1; the match to TRBD1 covers 9 bases. In germline, CDR1 is SGHDT, CDR2 YYEEEE. With 3 bases clipped from V and 12 bases from J, the junction kept 6 bases outside the gene matches. This CDR3 is built from 12 residues. CDR3 region: CASSSWDRVPFF. CDR3 nucleotides: TGTGCCAGCAGCTCCTGGGACAGGGTTCCTTTCTTT.

The chain has TRBV7-2 and TRBJ1-1; D might be TRBD1 (5 bases). CDR3 length: 14 residues. The germline V and J ends were trimmed by 1 base and 4 bases, with 10 bases remaining between them. CDR1 SGHTA and CDR2 FQGNSA come from the germline V gene. The CDR3 DNA reads as TGTGCCAGCAGCTTAGTTGAGGGGACCACTGAAGCTTTCTTT. Protein sequence: CASSLVEGTTEAFF.

The chain employs TRBV7-9 and TRBJ1-1; no firm D call. The CDR3 totals 16 residues. The germline V and J ends were trimmed by 5 bases and 3 bases, with 19 bases remaining between them. CDR1 SEHNR and CDR2 FQNEAQ come from the germline V gene (reference sequence). CDR3 in amino acids: CASSQDSVELDTEAFF. The CDR3 DNA is TGTGCCAGCAGCCAAGACTCGGTCGAATTAGACACTGAAGCTTTCTTT. Full variable domain (missing parts from reference TRBV7-9 and TRBJ1-1): DTGVSQNPRHKITKRGQNVTFRCDPISEHNRLYWYRQTLGQGPEFLTYFQNEAQLEKSRLLSDRFSAERPKGSFSTLEIQRTEQGDSAMYLCASSQDSVELDTEAFFGQGTRLTVV.

The rearrangement links TRBV18 to TRBJ1-4; 7 bases match TRBD1. The CDR3 length is 15 residues. With 3 bases clipped from V and 2 bases from J, the junction kept 3 bases outside the gene matches. From germline, CDR1 is KGHSH and CDR2 LQKENI. This CDR3 is CASSPATGTNEKLFF. CDR3 in DNA: TGTGCCAGCTCACCGGCGACAGGGACTAATGAAAAACTGTTTTTT.

The chain combines TRBV28 with TRBJ1-5; 10 bases match TRBD1. The CDR3 is made up of 16 amino acids. Unmatched junction bases numbered 7, after V lost 5 bases and J lost 3 bases. CDR1 MDHEN and CDR2 SYDVKM come from the germline V gene. The CDR3 spells CASSTRTGGFNQPQHF. The CDR3 DNA reads TGTGCCAGCAGTACCAGGACAGGGGGGTTCAATCAGCCCCAGCATTTT.

The J gene is TRBJ2-3, the V gene TRBV5-8; TRBD2 might be the D (6 bases). The germline V and J ends were trimmed by 3 bases and 2 bases, with 13 bases remaining between them. Germline V gives CDR1 SGHTS, CDR2 YDEGEE. The CDR3 length is 15 residues. The CDR3 nucleotides read TGTGCCAGCAGCTCCGGACTACAAAACACAGATACGCAGTATTTT. It encodes CASSSGLQNTDTQYF.

The rearrangement joins TRBV12-5 to TRBJ1-2; maybe TRBD1 (5 bases). Per the germline V gene, CDR1 is LGHNT and CDR2 is FRNRAP. V lost 0 bases and J 4 bases, leaving 15 bases between the germline ends. The CDR3 contains 16 residues. CDR3: CASGLVPTLTGYGYTF. The DNA of the CDR3 is TGTGCTAGTGGTTTGGTACCCACCCTCACAGGCTATGGCTACACCTTC.

V gene TRBV28 combines with J gene TRBJ1-1, with TRBD1 matching over 8 bases. There are 16 residues in the CDR3. Germline V gene lookup returns CDR1 MDHEN and CDR2 SYDVKM. The J segment lost 0 bases and the V segment lost 7 bases, leaving 10 bases of the junction unmatched. CDR3 region: CASNSDREYLNTEAFF. CDR3 DNA: TGTGCCAGCAACTCGGACAGGGAGTATTTGAACACTGAAGCTTTCTTT.

J is TRBJ2-3 and V is TRBV5-1; D is tentatively TRBD1 or TRBD2 (6 bases each). Germline assignment: CDR1 SGHRS and CDR2 YFSETQ. The germline V and J ends were trimmed by 0 bases and 5 bases, with 19 bases remaining between them. The CDR3 consists of 17 residues. Written as DNA, the CDR3 is TGCGCCAGCAGCTTGGCCGGGATAGGGGGGTGGGGAGATACGCAGTATTTT. It yields the protein CASSLAGIGGWGDTQYF. Combining the CDR3 with reference TRBV5-1 and TRBJ2-3 gives the whole variable domain KAGVTQTPRYLIKTRGQQVTLSCSPISGHRSVSWYQQTPGQGLQFLFEYFSETQRNKGNFPGRFSGRQFSNSRSEMNVSTLELGDSALYLCASSLAGIGGWGDTQYFGPGTRLTVL.